These 21 T cell receptor beta chains were sequenced from one sample in a study of T-cell reconstitution after alpha-beta-depleted transplantation in children. Preparation of the TCRbeta library involved a method that used unique molecular identifiers. Using its own MiXCR run on the PCR reads, TCRdb lists one record per CDR3 protein. The sample holds approximately 400,000 distinct CDR3 sequences, roughly 10% seen once. The specimen comprised PBMCs from the stem cell graft donor, sampled from the stem cell graft. The receptors stem from a human donor who donated a stem cell graft to a child with acute myeloid leukemia.

This clonotype was picked up a small number of times. The chain uses TRBV11-2 and TRBJ2-7; either TRBD1 or TRBD2 may fit D (5 bases each). This CDR3 has 15 amino acids. CDR1 SGHAT and CDR2 FQNNGV come from the germline V gene. Trimming pared 1 base from V and 4 bases from J, leaving 14 bases between. This chain's CDR3 is CASSLVMGPTYEQYV. DNA for the CDR3: TGTGCCAGCAGCTTAGTGATGGGACCCACTTACGAGCAGTACGTC.

The chain couples TRBV5-1 to TRBJ2-2; TRBD1 might be the D (5 bases). V was trimmed by 0 bases and J by 5 bases, leaving 8 bases between them. The CDR3 consists of 14 residues. From germline, CDR1 is SGHRS and CDR2 YFSETQ. In nucleotides, the CDR3 is TGCGCCAGCAGCTTGGAGACAGCAACCGGGGAGCTGTTTTTT. This translates into CASSLETATGELFF.

The chain carries TRBV20-1 and TRBJ1-4, with 7 bases aligning to TRBD1. CDR3 size: 17 residues. V was pared by 0 bases and J by 5 bases, with 12 bases of the junction left unmatched. Germline V gene sequence: CDR1 DFQATT, CDR2 SNEGSKA (reference sequence). CDR3 nucleotide sequence: TGCAGTGCTAGAGATTCCGACCGGACAGGTTGGAATGAAAAACTGTTTTTT. Translation gives CSARDSDRTGWNEKLFF.

The chain has TRBV10-1 and TRBJ1-4; D is unclear. The CDR3 extends over 14 amino acids. CDR1 is WNHNN and CDR2 is SYGVQD in the germline V gene (reference sequence). The V and J ends lost 0 bases and 8 bases respectively, with 10 bases between them. The CDR3 DNA reads TGCGCCAGCAGTGAGTCGACCCGACTGGAAAAACTGTTTTTT. This gives the protein CASSESTRLEKLFF.

The chain recombines TRBV29-1 with TRBJ1-1, with D hard to call. The V end lost 8 bases, the J end lost 1 base, and 8 bases lay between the germline ends. This CDR3 spans 11 amino acids. Germline V gene sequence: CDR1 SQVTM, CDR2 ANQGSEA. This chain's CDR3 is CSFLRNTEAFF. Written as DNA, the CDR3 is TGCAGCTTCCTAAGGAACACTGAAGCTTTCTTT.

This chain's CDR3 is CASRLVNEQYV. DNA for the CDR3: TGTGCCAGCAGACTAGTAAACGAGCAGTACGTC. The V gene is TRBV6-1, the J gene TRBJ2-7; D is perhaps TRBD2 (5 bases). V lost 6 bases and J lost 5, with 8 bases in between. The CDR3 length is 11 residues. From germline, CDR1 is MNHNS and CDR2 SASEGT.

The chain is built from TRBV20-1 and TRBJ1-4, with TRBD1 matching 7 bases. CDR3 length: 19 amino acids. Germline CDR1 and CDR2: DFQATT and SNEGSKA (reference sequence). J gave up 4 bases and V 7 bases, and 24 bases lay outside the gene matches. CDR3 sequence: CSGRPTGVGGGKVNEKLFF. As DNA, the CDR3 is TGCAGTGGTAGGCCTACAGGGGTAGGAGGAGGGAAGGTTAATGAAAAACTGTTTTTT.

This clonotype was seen many times. V gene TRBV27 combines with J gene TRBJ2-1, with 12 bases lining up with TRBD2. Germline V gives CDR1 MNHEY, CDR2 SMNVEV (reference sequence). The CDR3 spans 16 residues. V was pared by 0 bases and J by 6 bases, with 3 bases of the junction left unmatched. The CDR3 is CASSLSLAGGFNEQFF. CDR3 DNA sequence: TGTGCCAGCAGTTTATCACTAGCGGGAGGATTCAATGAGCAGTTCTTC.

Points on this clonotype: Relative to the germline gene, one junction end is altered; a read error may explain this. The chain employs TRBV6-1 and TRBJ2-1, with 8 positions matching TRBD2. CDR3 length: 15 amino acids. CDR1 and CDR2 from the germline V gene are MNHNS and SASEGT. This CDR3 is CASREAGVFYNEQFF. CDR3 in DNA: TGTGCCAGCAGAGAAGCGGGAGTTTTCTACAATGAGCAGTTCTTC.

The chain employs TRBV3-1 and TRBJ2-1; 11 nucleotides match TRBD2. The CDR3 is 16 amino acids. Germline-derived CDR1 and CDR2 are LGHDT and YNNKEL (reference sequence). V shed 5 bases, J shed 4 bases, and the junction held 7 bases outside the gene matches. The CDR3 DNA reads TGTGCCAGCAGCGGACCGACTAGCGGGGATTACAATGAGCAGTTCTTC. Translation gives CASSGPTSGDYNEQFF.

V usage is TRBV12-3 or TRBV12-4 and J usage is TRBJ2-5; 10 bases agree with TRBD2. V shed 3 bases, J shed 4 bases, and the junction held 8 bases outside the gene matches. The CDR3 has 16 residues. This CDR3 is CASSLMSSGRPETQYF. The CDR3 bases are TGTGCCAGCAGTTTGATGAGTAGCGGGAGGCCAGAGACCCAGTACTTC.

This clonotype was found a few times. The rearrangement links TRBV12-3 or TRBV12-4 to TRBJ2-2; D is perhaps TRBD2 (6 bases). With 5 bases removed from V and 6 bases from J, the gap between germline ends came to 16 bases. The CDR3 has 15 residues. CDR3 nucleotides: TGTGCCAGCAGTCCCCGAGGAGGGGCCGCCGGGGAGCTGTTTTTT. Translation gives CASSPRGGAAGELFF.

The rearrangement uses TRBV29-1 and TRBJ1-2, with D perhaps matching TRBD1 (6 bases). CDR3 length equals 10 residues. Looked up from germline, CDR1 is SQVTM and CDR2 is ANQGSEA. V shed 8 bases and J shed 6 bases, with 10 bases lying between them. The CDR3 region has the DNA TGCAGCACACAGGGAAATGGCTACACCTTC. It codes for CSTQGNGYTF. The complete variable domain, with remaining parts taken from reference TRBV29-1 and TRBJ1-2, reads SAVISQKPSRDICQRGTSLTIQCQVDSQVTMMFWYRQQPGQSLTLIATANQGSEATYESGFVIDKFPISRPNLTFSTLTVSNMSPEDSSIYLCSTQGNGYTFGSGTRLTVV.

The chain uses TRBV25-1 and TRBJ2-1; 9 bases match TRBD2. The CDR3 is 19 amino acids. Germline CDR1 and CDR2: MGHDK and SYGVNS. The V and J ends lost 3 bases and 3 bases, in that order; junction bases with no gene match: 15. The CDR3 DNA reads TGTGCCAGCAGTGAGAGCCCCCGTGCGGGTAGCGGGGGCTACAATGAGCAGTTCTTC. Amino acids: CASSESPRAGSGGYNEQFF. Using reference TRBV25-1 and TRBJ2-1 for the parts outside the CDR3, the full variable domain is EADIYQTPRYLVIGTGKKITLECSQTMGHDKMYWYQQDPGMELHLIHYSYGVNSTEKGDLSSESTVSRIRTEHFPLTLESARPSHTSQYLCASSESPRAGSGGYNEQFFGPGTRLTVL.

This clonotype turned up a few times. This chain connects TRBV7-9 to TRBJ1-2; D unresolved. Trimming removed 3 bases at V and 4 bases at J, with 6 bases between. The CDR3 consists of 12 residues. Per germline, CDR1 SEHNR and CDR2 FQNEAQ (reference sequence). CDR3 amino acids: CASSFLSYGYTF. The CDR3 DNA is TGTGCCAGCAGCTTCCTCAGCTATGGCTACACCTTC.

A few counts support this clonotype. The chain joins TRBV5-1 to TRBJ2-2; 7 bases match TRBD2. Germline V gives CDR1 SGHRS, CDR2 YFSETQ. V was clipped by 4 bases and J by 0 bases; unmatched bases: 6. The CDR3 has 16 amino acids. The CDR3 sequence: CASSPGRGANTGELFF. DNA of the CDR3: TGCGCCAGCAGCCCAGGGAGGGGCGCGAACACCGGGGAGCTGTTTTTT.

The sample holds a few counts of this clonotype. The chain uses TRBV5-6 and TRBJ2-1; weak D call: TRBD1 (6 bases). Germline loops: CDR1 SGHDT, CDR2 YYEEEE. The CDR3 is made up of 16 amino acids. V was trimmed by 0 bases and J by 0 bases, leaving 10 bases between them. CDR3 protein: CASSLAGTSSYNEQFF. The CDR3 DNA reads TGTGCCAGCAGCTTGGCCGGGACAAGCTCCTACAATGAGCAGTTCTTC.

In its sample, this clonotype was seen a few times. The chain is built from TRBV20-1 and TRBJ2-5; D ambiguous. Trimming pared 6 bases from V and 1 base from J, leaving 12 bases between. This CDR3 has 13 amino acids. The germline gives CDR1 DFQATT, CDR2 SNEGSKA (reference sequence). The CDR3 sequence: CSAPSDRQETQYF. In nucleotides, the CDR3 is TGCAGTGCCCCATCGGACCGCCAAGAGACCCAGTACTTC.

This clonotype was observed a few times. V usage is TRBV12-3 or TRBV12-4 and J usage is TRBJ1-1, with D uncertain. The germline V and J ends were trimmed by 2 bases and 1 base, with 8 bases remaining between them. This CDR3 contains 14 residues. CDR3: CASSLSRANTEAFF. In DNA form, the CDR3 reads TGTGCCAGCAGTTTATCGCGGGCGAACACTGAAGCTTTCTTT.

The sample holds many counts of this clonotype. The chain combines TRBV5-1 with TRBJ2-7, with 7 bases matching TRBD1. J gave up 7 bases and V 4 bases, and 8 bases lay outside the gene matches. Germline V gene data show CDR1 as SGHRS and CDR2 as YFSETQ. This CDR3 is 13 amino acids long. The CDR3 DNA sequence: TGCGCCAGCAGCAATACAGGGGATGGTGAGCAGTACTTC. Amino acid sequence: CASSNTGDGEQYF.

This clonotype was recorded many times. This rearrangement joins TRBV5-1 to TRBJ1-2; D is unresolved. The germline V gene has CDR1 SGHRS and CDR2 YFSETQ. This CDR3 has 17 residues. Trimming removed 3 bases from V and 0 bases from J, with 18 bases in between. The CDR3 nucleotides are TGCGCCAGCAGCTCCCGGGCGTCGGGCGGAGCTAACTATGGCTACACCTTC. Residues: CASSSRASGGANYGYTF. The variable domain in full, with the rest retrieved from reference TRBV5-1 and TRBJ1-2, is KAGVTQTPRYLIKTRGQQVTLSCSPISGHRSVSWYQQTPGQGLQFLFEYFSETQRNKGNFPGRFSGRQFSNSRSEMNVSTLELGDSALYLCASSSRASGGANYGYTFGSGTRLTVV.